This T cell receptor (beta chain) was observed in a study of blood T cells in healthy people across ages. Per sample, extraction of total RNA gave at least 5 micrograms in every case. The count of this clonotype is one. The authors ran a second PCR of 7 to 11 cycles using a sample-barcoded 5' primer and a J-beta primer mix. TCRdb analysed the 5' RACE reads with MiXCR anew, one entry per CDR3 protein. Among 1 million to 1.2 million distinct CDR3 sequences listed, roughly two fifths were seen once. Specimen: blood. The sequence came from a man in his late teens or twenties in good health.

CDR3 DNA: TGTGCCAGCAGTTTGTTGGGGGAGGAGCAGTTCTTC. Residues: CASSLLGEEQFF. The chain links TRBV12-3 or TRBV12-4 to TRBJ2-1; D possibly matches TRBD1 or TRBD2 (5 bases each). The CDR3 totals 12 residues. Trimming left V 3 bases short and J 10 bases short, with 10 bases between.